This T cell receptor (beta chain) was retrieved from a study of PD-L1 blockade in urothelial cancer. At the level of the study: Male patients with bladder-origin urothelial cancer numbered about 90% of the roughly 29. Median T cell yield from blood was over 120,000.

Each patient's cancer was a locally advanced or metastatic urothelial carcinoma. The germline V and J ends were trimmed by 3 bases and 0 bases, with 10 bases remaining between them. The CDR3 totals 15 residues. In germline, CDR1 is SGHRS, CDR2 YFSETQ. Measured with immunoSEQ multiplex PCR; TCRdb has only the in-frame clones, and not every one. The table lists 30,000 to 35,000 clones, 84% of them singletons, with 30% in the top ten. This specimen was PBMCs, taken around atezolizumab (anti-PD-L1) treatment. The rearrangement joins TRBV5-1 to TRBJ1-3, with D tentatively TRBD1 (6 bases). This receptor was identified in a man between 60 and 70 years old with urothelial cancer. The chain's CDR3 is CASSWTADSGNTIYF. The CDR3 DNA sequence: TGCGCCAGCAGCTGGACAGCTGACTCTGGAAACACCATATATTTT.